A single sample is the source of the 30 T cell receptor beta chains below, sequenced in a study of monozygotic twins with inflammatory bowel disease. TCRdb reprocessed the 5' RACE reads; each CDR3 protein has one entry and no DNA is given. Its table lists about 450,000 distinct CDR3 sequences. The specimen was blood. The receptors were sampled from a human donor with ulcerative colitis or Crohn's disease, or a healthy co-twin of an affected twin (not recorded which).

The CDR3 protein is CASRLQGSGYNEQFF. This chain links TRBV4-3 with TRBJ2-1; TCRdb outputs TRBD1, but without DNA this stays unchecked. The CDR3 is 15 amino acids. The germline V gene has CDR1 LGHNA and CDR2 YSLEER.

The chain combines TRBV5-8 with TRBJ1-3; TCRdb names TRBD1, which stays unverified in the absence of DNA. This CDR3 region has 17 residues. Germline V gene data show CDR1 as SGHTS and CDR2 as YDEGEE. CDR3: CASSRGTGAISGNTIYF.

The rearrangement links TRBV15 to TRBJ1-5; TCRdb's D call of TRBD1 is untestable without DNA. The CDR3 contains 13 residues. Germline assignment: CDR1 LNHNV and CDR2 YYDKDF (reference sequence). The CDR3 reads CATSRDEGRPQHF.

CDR3 region: CASTYLGGIQETQYF. This rearrangement joins TRBV5-1 to TRBJ2-5; no DNA is available, so the TRBD1 call from TCRdb remains unchecked. Per germline, CDR1 SGHRS and CDR2 YFSETQ. CDR3 length: 15 residues. The entire variable domain, with the rest obtained from reference TRBV5-1 and TRBJ2-5, is as follows: KAGVTQTPRYLIKTRGQQVTLSCSPISGHRSVSWYQQTPGQGLQFLFEYFSETQRNKGNFPGRFSGRQFSNSRSEMNVSTLELGDSALYLCASTYLGGIQETQYFGPGTRLLVL.

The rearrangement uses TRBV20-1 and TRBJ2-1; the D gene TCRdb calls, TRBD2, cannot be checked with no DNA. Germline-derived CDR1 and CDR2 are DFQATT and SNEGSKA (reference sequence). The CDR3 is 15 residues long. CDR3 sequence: CSATVPRGIYNEQFF.

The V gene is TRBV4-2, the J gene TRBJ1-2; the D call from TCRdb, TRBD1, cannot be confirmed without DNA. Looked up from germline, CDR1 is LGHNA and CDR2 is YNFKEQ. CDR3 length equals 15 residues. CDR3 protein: CASSQDMTDFGGYTF.

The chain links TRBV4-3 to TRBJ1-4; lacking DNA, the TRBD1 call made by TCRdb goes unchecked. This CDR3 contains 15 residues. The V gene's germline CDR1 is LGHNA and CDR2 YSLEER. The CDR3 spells CASSQEPGVNGKLFF.

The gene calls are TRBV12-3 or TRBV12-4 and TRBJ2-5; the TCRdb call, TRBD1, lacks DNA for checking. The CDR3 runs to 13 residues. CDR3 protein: CASSRQGTETQYF.

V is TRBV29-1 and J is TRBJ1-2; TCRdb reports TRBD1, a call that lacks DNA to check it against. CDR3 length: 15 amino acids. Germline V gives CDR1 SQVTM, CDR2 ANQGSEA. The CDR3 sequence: CSALDNRGINYGYTF.

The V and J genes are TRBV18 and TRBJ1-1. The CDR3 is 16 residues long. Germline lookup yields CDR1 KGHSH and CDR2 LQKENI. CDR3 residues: CASSPAGSSRNTEAFF.

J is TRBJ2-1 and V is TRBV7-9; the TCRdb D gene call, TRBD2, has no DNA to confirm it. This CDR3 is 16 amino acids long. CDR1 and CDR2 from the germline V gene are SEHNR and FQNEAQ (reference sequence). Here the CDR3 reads CASSLALASGSGEQFF.

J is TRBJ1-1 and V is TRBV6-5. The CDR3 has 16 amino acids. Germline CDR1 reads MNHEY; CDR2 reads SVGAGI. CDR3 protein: CASSYGAAGGVTEAFF.

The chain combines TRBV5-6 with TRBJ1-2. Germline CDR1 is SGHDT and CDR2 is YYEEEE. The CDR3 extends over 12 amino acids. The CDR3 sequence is CASSLGQRGYTF.

The CDR3 loop reads CSAVQGNQPQHF. V gene TRBV20-1 combines with J gene TRBJ1-5; there is no DNA to check the TCRdb D call of TRBD1. Germline V CDR1 and CDR2: DFQATT, SNEGSKA (reference sequence). This CDR3 is 12 amino acids long.

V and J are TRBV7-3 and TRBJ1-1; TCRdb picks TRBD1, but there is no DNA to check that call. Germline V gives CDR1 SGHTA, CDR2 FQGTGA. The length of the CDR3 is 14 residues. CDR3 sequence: CASSDGTGGTEAFF.

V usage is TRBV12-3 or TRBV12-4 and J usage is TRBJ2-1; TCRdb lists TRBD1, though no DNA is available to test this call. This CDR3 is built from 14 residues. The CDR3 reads CASRPLAPQAEQFF.

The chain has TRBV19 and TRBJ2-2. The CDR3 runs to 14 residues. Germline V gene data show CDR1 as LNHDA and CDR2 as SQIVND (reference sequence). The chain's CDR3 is CASTPTENTGELFF. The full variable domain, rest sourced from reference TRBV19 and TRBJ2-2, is DGGITQSPKYLFRKEGQNVTLSCEQNLNHDAMYWYRQDPGQGLRLIYYSQIVNDFQKGDIAEGYSVSREKKESFPLTVTSAQKNPTAFYLCASTPTENTGELFFGEGSRLTVL.

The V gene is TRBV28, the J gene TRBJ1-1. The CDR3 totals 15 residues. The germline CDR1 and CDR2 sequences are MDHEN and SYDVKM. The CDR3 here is CASIFGSIRITEAFF.

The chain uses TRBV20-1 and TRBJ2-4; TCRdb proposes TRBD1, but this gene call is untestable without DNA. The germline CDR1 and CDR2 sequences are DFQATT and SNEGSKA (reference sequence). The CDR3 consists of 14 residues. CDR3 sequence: CSAREWGGKNIQYF.

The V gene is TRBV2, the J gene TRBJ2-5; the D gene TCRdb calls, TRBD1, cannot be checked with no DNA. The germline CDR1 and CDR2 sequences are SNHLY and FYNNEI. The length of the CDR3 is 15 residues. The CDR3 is CASSLITGGGETQYF.

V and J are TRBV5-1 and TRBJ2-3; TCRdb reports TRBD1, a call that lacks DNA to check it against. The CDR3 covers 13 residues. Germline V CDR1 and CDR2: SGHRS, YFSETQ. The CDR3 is CASRDRATDTQYF. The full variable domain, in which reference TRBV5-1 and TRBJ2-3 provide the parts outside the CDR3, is KAGVTQTPRYLIKTRGQQVTLSCSPISGHRSVSWYQQTPGQGLQFLFEYFSETQRNKGNFPGRFSGRQFSNSRSEMNVSTLELGDSALYLCASRDRATDTQYFGPGTRLTVL.

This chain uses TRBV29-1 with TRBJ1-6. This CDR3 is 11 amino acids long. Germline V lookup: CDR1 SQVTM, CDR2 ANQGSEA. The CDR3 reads CSVFVGDGLHF.

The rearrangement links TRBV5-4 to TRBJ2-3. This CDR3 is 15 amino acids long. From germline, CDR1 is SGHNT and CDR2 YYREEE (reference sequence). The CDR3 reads CASSLVGAGTDTQYF.

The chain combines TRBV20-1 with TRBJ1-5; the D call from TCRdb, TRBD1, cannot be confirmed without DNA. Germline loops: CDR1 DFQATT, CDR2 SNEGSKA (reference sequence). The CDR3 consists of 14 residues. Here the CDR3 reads CSALDRGRNQPQHF.

CDR3 protein: CASRTSAKPSTDTQYF. The J gene is TRBJ2-3, the V gene TRBV2; the TCRdb D gene call, TRBD2, has no DNA to confirm it. The CDR3 runs 16 residues. Germline CDR1 reads SNHLY; CDR2 reads FYNNEI.

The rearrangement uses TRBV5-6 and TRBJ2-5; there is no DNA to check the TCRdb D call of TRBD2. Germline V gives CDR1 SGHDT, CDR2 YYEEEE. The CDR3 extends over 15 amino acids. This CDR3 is CASSYSAQRGETQYF.

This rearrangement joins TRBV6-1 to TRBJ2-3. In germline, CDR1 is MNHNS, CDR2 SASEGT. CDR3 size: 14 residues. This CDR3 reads CASRVTSTTDTQYF.

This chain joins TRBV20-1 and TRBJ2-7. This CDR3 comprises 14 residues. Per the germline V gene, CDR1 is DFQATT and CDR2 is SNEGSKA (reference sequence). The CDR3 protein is CSARQARKSYEQYF.

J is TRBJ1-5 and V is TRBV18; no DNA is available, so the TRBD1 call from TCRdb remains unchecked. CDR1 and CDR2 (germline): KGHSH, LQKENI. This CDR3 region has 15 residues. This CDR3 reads CASSPGQGFNQPQHF.

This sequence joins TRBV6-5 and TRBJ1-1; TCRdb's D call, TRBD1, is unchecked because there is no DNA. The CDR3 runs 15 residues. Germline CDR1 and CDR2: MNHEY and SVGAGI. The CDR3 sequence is CASSSDSLMNTEAFF.